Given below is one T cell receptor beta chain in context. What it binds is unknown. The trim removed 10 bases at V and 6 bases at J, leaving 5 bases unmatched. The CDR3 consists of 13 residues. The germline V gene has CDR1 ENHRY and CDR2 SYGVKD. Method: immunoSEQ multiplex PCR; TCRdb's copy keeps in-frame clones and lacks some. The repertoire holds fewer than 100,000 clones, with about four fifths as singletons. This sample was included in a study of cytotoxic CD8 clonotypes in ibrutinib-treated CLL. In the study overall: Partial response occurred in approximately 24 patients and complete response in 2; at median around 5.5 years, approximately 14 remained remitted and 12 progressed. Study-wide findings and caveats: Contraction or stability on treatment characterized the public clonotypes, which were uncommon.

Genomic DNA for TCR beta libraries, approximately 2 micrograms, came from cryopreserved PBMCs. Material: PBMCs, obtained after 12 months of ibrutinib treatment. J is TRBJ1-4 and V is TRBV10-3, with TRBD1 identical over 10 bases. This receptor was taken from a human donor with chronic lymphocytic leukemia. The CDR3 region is CATGTGADEKLFF. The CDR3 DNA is TGTGCCACCGGGACAGGGGCGGATGAAAAACTGTTTTTT.